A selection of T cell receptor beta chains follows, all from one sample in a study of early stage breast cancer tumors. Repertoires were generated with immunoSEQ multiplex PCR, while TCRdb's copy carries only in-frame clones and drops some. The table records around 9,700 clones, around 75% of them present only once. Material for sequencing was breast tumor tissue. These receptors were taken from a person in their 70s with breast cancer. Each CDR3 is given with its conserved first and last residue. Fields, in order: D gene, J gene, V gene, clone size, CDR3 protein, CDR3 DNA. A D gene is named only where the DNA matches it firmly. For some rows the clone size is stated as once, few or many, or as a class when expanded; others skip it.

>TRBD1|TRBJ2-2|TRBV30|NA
CALRQGKTTGELFF
TGTGCTCTCCGACAGGGGAAAACGACCGGGGAGCTGTTTTTT
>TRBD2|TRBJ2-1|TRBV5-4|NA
CASSPSGGLAGVEQFF
TGTGCCAGCAGCCCCTCTGGAGGACTAGCGGGAGTTGAGCAGTTCTTC
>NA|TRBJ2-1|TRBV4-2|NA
CASSQDASRTSYNEQFF
TGTGCCAGCAGCCAAGATGCATCCAGGACTTCCTACAATGAGCAGTTCTTC
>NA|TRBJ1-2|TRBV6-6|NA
CVSGAPNYGYTF
TGTGTTTCAGGCGCCCCTAACTATGGCTACACCTTC
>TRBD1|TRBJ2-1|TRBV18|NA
CASSPDRASYNEQFF
TGTGCCAGCTCACCCGACAGGGCCTCCTACAATGAGCAGTTCTTC
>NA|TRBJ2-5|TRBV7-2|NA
CASSLAAKTQYF
TGTGCCAGCAGCTTAGCAGCGAAGACCCAGTACTTC
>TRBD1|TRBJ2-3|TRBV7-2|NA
CASIRGQGTDTQYF
TGTGCCAGCATAAGGGGGCAGGGCACAGATACGCAGTATTTT
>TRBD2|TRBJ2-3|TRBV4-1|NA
CASSQEASGSTGDTQYF
TGCGCCAGCAGCCAAGAGGCTAGCGGGAGTACAGGGGATACGCAGTATTTT
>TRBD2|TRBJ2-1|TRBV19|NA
CASSIDLKGLRDEQFF
TGTGCCAGTAGTATAGATCTAAAGGGACTAAGGGATGAGCAGTTCTTC
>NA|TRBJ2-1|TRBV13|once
CASSFGSGASYNEQFF
TGTGCCAGCAGCTTTGGAAGCGGAGCTTCATACAATGAGCAGTTCTTC
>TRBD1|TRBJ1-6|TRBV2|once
CASSAWTGGNSPLHF
TGTGCCAGCAGTGCCTGGACAGGGGGAAATTCACCCCTCCACTTT
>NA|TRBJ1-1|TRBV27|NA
CASGTGKRRNTEAFF
TGTGCCAGCGGAACAGGGAAGAGAAGGAACACTGAAGCTTTCTTT
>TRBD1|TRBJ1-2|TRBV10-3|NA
CAGADRGRGYGYTF
TGTGCCGGTGCGGACAGGGGCAGAGGCTATGGCTACACCTTC